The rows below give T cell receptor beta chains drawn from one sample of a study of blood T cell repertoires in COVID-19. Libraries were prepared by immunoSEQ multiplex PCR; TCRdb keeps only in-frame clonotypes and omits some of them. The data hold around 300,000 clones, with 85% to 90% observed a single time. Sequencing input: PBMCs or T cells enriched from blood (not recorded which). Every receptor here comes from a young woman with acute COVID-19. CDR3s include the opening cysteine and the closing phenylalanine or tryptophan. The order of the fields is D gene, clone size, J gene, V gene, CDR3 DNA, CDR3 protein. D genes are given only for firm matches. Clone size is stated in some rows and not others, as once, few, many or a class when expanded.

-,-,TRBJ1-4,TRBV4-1,TGCGCCAGCAGCCAAGATGCCGGGTCCGCAGAACTGTTTTTT,CASSQDAGSAELFF
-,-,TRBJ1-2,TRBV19,TGTGCCACTACTACGGGGGTTCGTGCCTATGGCTACACCTTC,CATTTGVRAYGYTF
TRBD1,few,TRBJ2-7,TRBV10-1,TGCGCCAGCAGCGACTGGACAGGGGGAGTCCACGAGCAGTACTTC,CASSDWTGGVHEQYF
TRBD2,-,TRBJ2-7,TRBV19,TGTGCCAGTAGGGAGGGGACTAGCGGAGCCTACGAGCAGTACTTC,CASREGTSGAYEQYF
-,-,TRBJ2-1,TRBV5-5,TGTGCCAGCAGCTTGGGCCCAGGCGACAATGAGCAGTTCTTC,CASSLGPGDNEQFF
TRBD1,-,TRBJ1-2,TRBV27,TGTGCCAGTCGACAGGGGGGCAGGAATGGCTACACCTTC,CASRQGGRNGYTF
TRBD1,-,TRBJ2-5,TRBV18,TGTGCCAGCTCACCGCCGTTGGGACAGGGGGCCCACGAGACCCAGTACTTC,CASSPPLGQGAHETQYF
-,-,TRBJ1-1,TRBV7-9,TGTGCCAGCAGCACCCCGGGAGACATGAACACTGAAGCTTTCTTT,CASSTPGDMNTEAFF
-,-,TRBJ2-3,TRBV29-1,TGCAGCGTTTCCGGGTTAAACACAGATACGCAGTATTTT,CSVSGLNTDTQYF
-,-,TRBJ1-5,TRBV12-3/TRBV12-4,TGTGCCAGCAGTTTCCATAGCAATCAGCCCCAGCATTTT,CASSFHSNQPQHF
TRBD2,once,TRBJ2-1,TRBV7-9,TGTGCCAGCAGCTCCCGCGGGAGACCGAATGAGCAGTTCTTC,CASSSRGRPNEQFF
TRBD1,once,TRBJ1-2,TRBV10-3,TGTGCCATCAGTGAGACTACCACCGGGACAGGGAGTGGCTACACCTTC,CAISETTTGTGSGYTF
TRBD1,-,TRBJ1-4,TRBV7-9,TGTGCCACCGTACAGGGGAAGGGTGAGGAAAAACTGTTTTTT,CATVQGKGEEKLFF
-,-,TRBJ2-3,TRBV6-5,TGTGCCAGCAGTTACTCGTTCGCAGATACGCAGTATTTT,CASSYSFADTQYF
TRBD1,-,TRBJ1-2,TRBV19,TGTGCCAGTAGTAGCACAGGGGTCGGCTATGGCTACACCTTC,CASSSTGVGYGYTF
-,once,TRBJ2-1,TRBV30,TGTGCCTGGAGTGTAGAGGCCTACAATGAGCAGTTCTTC,CAWSVEAYNEQFF
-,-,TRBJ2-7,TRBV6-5,TGTGCCAGCAGGGGGGCGGGAGTCGCCTACGAGCAGTACTTC,CASRGAGVAYEQYF
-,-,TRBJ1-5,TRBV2,TGTGCCAGCAAGGAGGGGAATCAGCCCCAGCATTTT,CASKEGNQPQHF
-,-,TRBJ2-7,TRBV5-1,TGCGCCAGCAGCATCGCGGCAGGGCCTGGGGCCTACGAGCAGTACTTC,CASSIAAGPGAYEQYF
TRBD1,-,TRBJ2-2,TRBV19,TGTGCCAGTAGTATCGGACAGGGGGTTTGGGACCTCAACACCGGGGAGCTGTTTTTT,CASSIGQGVWDLNTGELFF
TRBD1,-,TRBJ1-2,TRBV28,TGTGCCAGCAGCCGGGGACAGGGCTATGGCTACACCTTC,CASSRGQGYGYTF
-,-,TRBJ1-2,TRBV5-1,TGCGCCAGCAGCTCAATACAGGGAGAGGACTATGGCTACACCTTC,CASSSIQGEDYGYTF
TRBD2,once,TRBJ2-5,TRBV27,TGTGCCAGCAGTTTAGAGGGGAGGGGGACCCAGTACTTC,CASSLEGRGTQYF
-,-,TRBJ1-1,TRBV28,TGTGCCAGCAGTTTAGGGCAGGGGTGGACTGAAGCTTTCTTT,CASSLGQGWTEAFF
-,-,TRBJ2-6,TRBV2,TGTGCCAGCAGTCGACGGGTCTCTGGGGCCAACGTCCTGACTTTC,CASSRRVSGANVLTF
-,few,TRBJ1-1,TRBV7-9,TGTGCCAGTAAGGGGTTTAAAACTGAAGCTTTCTTT,CASKGFKTEAFF
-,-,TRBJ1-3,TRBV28,TGTGCCAGCAGCGTCCAGACAGCTGGAAACACCATATATTTT,CASSVQTAGNTIYF
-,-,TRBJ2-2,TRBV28,TGTGCCAGCAGTTACCCCCTGGCGGGACCAAACACCGGGGAGCTGTTTTTT,CASSYPLAGPNTGELFF
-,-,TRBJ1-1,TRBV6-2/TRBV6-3,TGTGCCAGCAGTTACGGCTCAGGATGGGACACTGAAGCTTTCTTT,CASSYGSGWDTEAFF
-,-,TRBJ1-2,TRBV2,TGTGCCAGCAGGGCAGACAGGAGCGACACCTTC,CASRADRSDTF
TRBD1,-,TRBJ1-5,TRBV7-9,TGTGCCAGCAGCTTGGACAGGGGATCCATGCAGCCCCAGCATTTT,CASSLDRGSMQPQHF
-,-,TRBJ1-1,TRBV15,TGTGCCACCAGCTCCTCCGGGAGGAACACTGAAGCTTTCTTT,CATSSSGRNTEAFF
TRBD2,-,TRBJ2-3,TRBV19,TGTGCCAGTAGTAAAGGCGGGACCCGGGGACTAGCGATAGTAGCAGATACGCAGTATTTT,CASSKGGTRGLAIVADTQYF
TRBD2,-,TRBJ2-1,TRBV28,TGTGCCAGCAGTTCCCCGATACTAGCGGATGTCCACAATGAGCAGTTCTTC,CASSSPILADVHNEQFF
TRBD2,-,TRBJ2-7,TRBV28,TGTGCCAGCACCCCCGCGGCTAGCGGGAGTCGGGAGCAGTACTTC,CASTPAASGSREQYF
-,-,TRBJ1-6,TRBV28,TGTGCCAGCAGTCTCCCGAGGAGGAGCTCCTATAATTCACCCCTCCACTTT,CASSLPRRSSYNSPLHF
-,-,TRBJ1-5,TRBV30,TGTGCCTGGAGTGTAAGAGGTCCCAATCAGCCCCAGCATTTT,CAWSVRGPNQPQHF
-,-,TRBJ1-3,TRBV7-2,TGTGCCAGCAGCCCTGGGGCAACAGCGAGCTCTGGAAACACCATATATTTT,CASSPGATASSGNTIYF
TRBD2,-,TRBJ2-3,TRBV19,TGTGCCAGTAGTACCCAAGCGGGAGTGGCAGATACGCAGTATTTT,CASSTQAGVADTQYF
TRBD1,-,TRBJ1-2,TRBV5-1,TGCGCCAGCAGCTTGGATCAAAGGGACAGTCATGAGACCTTC,CASSLDQRDSHETF
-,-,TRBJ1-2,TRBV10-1,TGCGCCAGCAGTGAGGGCGGTGGCTATGGCTACACCTTC,CASSEGGGYGYTF
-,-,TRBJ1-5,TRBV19,TGTGCCAGTAGTGAGACAGCTAATAGCAATCAGCCCCAGCATTTT,CASSETANSNQPQHF
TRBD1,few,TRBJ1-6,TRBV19,TGTGCCACGGGACAGGGCGATTCACCCCTCCACTTT,CATGQGDSPLHF
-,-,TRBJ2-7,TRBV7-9,TGTGCCAGCCCCGAGGCGGACTTC,CASPEADF
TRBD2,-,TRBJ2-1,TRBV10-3,TGTGCCGCCAGGACTAGCGGGAGTTCTGGTGAGCAGTTCTTC,CAARTSGSSGEQFF
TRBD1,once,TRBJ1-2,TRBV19,TGTGCCAGTAGTCTTGGACAGGGAATGGGTGGCTACACCTTC,CASSLGQGMGGYTF
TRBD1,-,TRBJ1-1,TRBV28,TGTGCCAGCAGTTTGGGACAGCTGAACACTGAAGCTTTCTTT,CASSLGQLNTEAFF
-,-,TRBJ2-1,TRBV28,TGTGCCAGCATCCAGGAGGGCAATGAGCAGTTCTTC,CASIQEGNEQFF
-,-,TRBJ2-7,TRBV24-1,TGTGCCACCAGTGATCCCAACAGCGACAGCTCCTACGAGCAGTACTTC,CATSDPNSDSSYEQYF
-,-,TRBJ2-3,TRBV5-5,TGTGCCAGCAGCTTGGTTCCAGCGCTAAGCACAGATACGCAGTATTTT,CASSLVPALSTDTQYF
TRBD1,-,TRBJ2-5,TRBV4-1,TGCGCCAGCAGCCTCGGCCCGGACAGGGGGCGAGAGACCCAGTACTTC,CASSLGPDRGRETQYF
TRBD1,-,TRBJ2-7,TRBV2,TGTGCCAGCAGTGACCCACAGGGGGTGGGGGAGCAGTACTTC,CASSDPQGVGEQYF
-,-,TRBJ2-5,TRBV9,TGTGCCAGCAGCGTAGGGACGGGGTCTAGGCAAGAGACCCAGTACTTC,CASSVGTGSRQETQYF
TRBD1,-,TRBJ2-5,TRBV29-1,TGCAGCGTGGGACAGGACCAAGAGACCCAGTACTTC,CSVGQDQETQYF